The source of this T cell receptor (beta chain) is a study of cytomegalovirus exposure and HLA in healthy donors. The wider study: Across about 400 genotyped donors, about 81% landed in the Caucasian-associated ancestry cluster.

Findings and caveats of the study: An Asian-associated ancestry cluster reportedly showed fewer N-insertions than the roughly 670-donor mean in a later analysis.

Use of 60 Vbeta and 13 Jbeta primers characterized the PCR. Method: immunoSEQ multiplex PCR; TCRdb's copy keeps in-frame clones and lacks some. The sample has 170,000 or so clones; just over 75% are singletons. Only a few counts were recorded for this clone. Antigen unknown. Input material: PBMCs. This clonotype was sampled from a woman aged 30 to 39 in good health and CMV-seropositive.

CDR3 sequence: CAISEASGSYEQYF. The CDR3 nucleotides read TGTGCCATCAGTGAGGCTAGCGGGAGTTACGAGCAGTACTTC. The J gene is TRBJ2-7, the V gene TRBV10-3; TRBD2 matches at 10 bases. V lost 2 bases, J lost 4 bases, and 2 bases stayed unmatched. This CDR3 is 14 amino acids long. Germline V gene data show CDR1 as ENHRY and CDR2 as SYGVKD.